This TCR beta chain emerged from a study of T cells after yellow fever vaccination. Study in general: SMART-Seq v4 Ultra Low Input prepared the low-cell-number fractions.

TCRdb used MiXCR to reprocess the 5' RACE reads, holding one entry per CDR3 protein. The sample lists about 350,000 distinct CDR3 sequences, roughly 7.5% occurring once. This CDR3 region has 14 residues. The ends lost 1 base at V and 5 bases at J; junction bases unmatched: 4. Per germline, CDR1 SGDLS and CDR2 YYNGEE. The TCR originated in a man younger than 35 who received the YFV17D yellow fever vaccine. The chain has TRBV9 and TRBJ2-5; 8 bases map to TRBD1. The starting material was PBMCs, obtained about 49 days after the first yellow fever vaccination. CDR3 region: CASSVQGARETQYF. The CDR3, as DNA: TGTGCCAGCAGCGTACAGGGGGCGCGGGAGACCCAGTACTTC.